This record covers a single T cell receptor beta chain. Its antigen is undetermined. Germline CDR1 SQVTM, CDR2 ANQGSEA. The V gene lost 3 bases and the J gene lost 0 bases, with 8 bases spanning the gap. The CDR3 runs 13 residues. This entry comes from a study of CD8+ T cells in alopecia areata. Reverse transcription of extracted RNA yielded cDNA, which provided the sequencing template. TCRdb's table, derived via immunoSEQ multiplex PCR, lists solely in-frame clones and lacks some. The table includes 90,000 to 100,000 clones, 35% to 50% detected once. Study results and limitations: Elevated clonality characterized lesional scalp relative to normal scalp, particularly in alopecia totalis/universalis.

What was sequenced was CD4+ T cells sorted from blood. This TCR came from a human donor with alopecia areata. This chain uses TRBV29-1 with TRBJ1-1, with D possibly matching TRBD1 (5 bases). CDR3 bases: TGCAGCGTTGATTCAGGGATGAACACTGAAGCTTTCTTT. Its protein is CSVDSGMNTEAFF. Drawing the rest from reference TRBV29-1 and TRBJ1-1, the complete variable domain is SAVISQKPSRDICQRGTSLTIQCQVDSQVTMMFWYRQQPGQSLTLIATANQGSEATYESGFVIDKFPISRPNLTFSTLTVSNMSPEDSSIYLCSVDSGMNTEAFFGQGTRLTVV.